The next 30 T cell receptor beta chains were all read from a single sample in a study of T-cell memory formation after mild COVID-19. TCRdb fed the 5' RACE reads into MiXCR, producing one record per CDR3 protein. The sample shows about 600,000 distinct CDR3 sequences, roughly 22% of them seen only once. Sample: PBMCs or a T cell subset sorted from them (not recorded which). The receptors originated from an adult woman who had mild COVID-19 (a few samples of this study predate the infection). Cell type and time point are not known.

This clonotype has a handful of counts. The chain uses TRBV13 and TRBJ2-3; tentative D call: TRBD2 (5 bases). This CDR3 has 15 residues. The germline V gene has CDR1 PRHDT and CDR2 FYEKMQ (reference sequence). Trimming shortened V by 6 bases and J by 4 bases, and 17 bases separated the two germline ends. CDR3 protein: CASSLQRDVPDTQYF. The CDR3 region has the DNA TGTGCCAGCAGTTTACAGAGGGATGTACCAGATACGCAGTATTTT. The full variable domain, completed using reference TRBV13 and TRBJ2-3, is AAGVIQSPRHLIKEKRETATLKCYPIPRHDTVYWYQQGPGQDPQFLISFYEKMQSDKGSIPDRFSAQQFSDYHSELNMSSLELGDSALYFCASSLQRDVPDTQYFGPGTRLTVL.

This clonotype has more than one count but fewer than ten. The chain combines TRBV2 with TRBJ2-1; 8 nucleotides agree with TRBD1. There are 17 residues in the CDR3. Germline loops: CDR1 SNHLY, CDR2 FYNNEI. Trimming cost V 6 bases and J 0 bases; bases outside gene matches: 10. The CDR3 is CASRSERTGSSYNEQFF. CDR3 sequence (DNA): TGTGCCAGCAGAAGCGAGAGGACAGGGAGCTCCTACAATGAGCAGTTCTTC.

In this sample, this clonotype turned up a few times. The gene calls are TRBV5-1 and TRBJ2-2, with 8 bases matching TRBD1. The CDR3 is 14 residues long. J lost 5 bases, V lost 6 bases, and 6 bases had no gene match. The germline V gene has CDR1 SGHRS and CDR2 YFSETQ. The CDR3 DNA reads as TGCGCCAGCACCCCAGGGGGCCCGACCGGGGAGCTGTTTTTT. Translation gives CASTPGGPTGELFF.

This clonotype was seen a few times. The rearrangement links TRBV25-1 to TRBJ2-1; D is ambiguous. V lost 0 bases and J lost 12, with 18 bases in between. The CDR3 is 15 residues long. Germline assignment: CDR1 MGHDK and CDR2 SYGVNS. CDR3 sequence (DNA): TGTGCCAGCAGTGAATATTCTCCCGCCAAGATGGGGCAGTTCTTC. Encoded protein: CASSEYSPAKMGQFF.

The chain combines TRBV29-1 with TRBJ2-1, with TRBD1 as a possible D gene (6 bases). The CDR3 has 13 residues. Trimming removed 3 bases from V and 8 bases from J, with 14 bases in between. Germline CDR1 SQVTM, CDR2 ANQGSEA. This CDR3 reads CSVEIGQGYEQFF. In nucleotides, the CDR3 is TGCAGCGTTGAGATCGGGCAGGGGTATGAGCAGTTCTTC.

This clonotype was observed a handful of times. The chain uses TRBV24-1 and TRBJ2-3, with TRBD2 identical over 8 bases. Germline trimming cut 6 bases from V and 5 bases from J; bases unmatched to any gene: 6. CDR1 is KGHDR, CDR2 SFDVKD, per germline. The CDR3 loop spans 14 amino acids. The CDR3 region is CATSTGGRGDTQYF. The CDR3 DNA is TGTGCCACCAGTACGGGAGGGAGGGGAGATACGCAGTATTTT.

The CDR3, as DNA: TGTGCCAGCAGCTTAGCGCTAACCCAAACAGGGGGCGAATTCACCTTC. Residues: CASSLALTQTGGEFTF. The rearrangement links TRBV7-9 to TRBJ1-2; 9 nucleotides align to TRBD1. V was clipped by 0 bases and J by 13 bases; unmatched bases: 15. Germline CDR1 SEHNR, CDR2 FQNEAQ (reference sequence). The CDR3 sequence is 16 residues long.

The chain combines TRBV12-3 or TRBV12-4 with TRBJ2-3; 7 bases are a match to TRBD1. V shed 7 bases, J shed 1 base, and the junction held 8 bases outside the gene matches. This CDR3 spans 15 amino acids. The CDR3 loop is CASTWETGRTDTQYF. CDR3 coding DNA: TGTGCCAGCACCTGGGAGACAGGGCGCACAGATACGCAGTATTTT.

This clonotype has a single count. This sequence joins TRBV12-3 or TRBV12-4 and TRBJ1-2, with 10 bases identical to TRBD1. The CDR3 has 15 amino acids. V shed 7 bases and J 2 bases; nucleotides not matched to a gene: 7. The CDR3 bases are TGTGCCAGCACCCTTCTGGGACAGGGGAACTATGGCTACACCTTC. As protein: CASTLLGQGNYGYTF.

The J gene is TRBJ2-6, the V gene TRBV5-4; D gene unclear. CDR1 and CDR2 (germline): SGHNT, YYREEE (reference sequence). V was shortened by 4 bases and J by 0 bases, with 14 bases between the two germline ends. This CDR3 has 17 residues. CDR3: CASSRRADSSGANVLTF. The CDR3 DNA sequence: TGTGCCAGCAGCCGAAGGGCAGATTCCTCTGGGGCCAACGTCCTGACTTTC.

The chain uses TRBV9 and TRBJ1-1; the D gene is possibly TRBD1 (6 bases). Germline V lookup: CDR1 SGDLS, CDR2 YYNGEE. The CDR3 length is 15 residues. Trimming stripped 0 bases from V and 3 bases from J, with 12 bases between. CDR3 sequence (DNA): TGTGCCAGCAGCGTAGAACGGGGGCGATACACTGAAGCTTTCTTT. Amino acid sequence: CASSVERGRYTEAFF. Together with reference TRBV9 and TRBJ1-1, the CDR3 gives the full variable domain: DSGVTQTPKHLITATGQRVTLRCSPRSGDLSVYWYQQSLDQGLQFLIQYYNGEERAKGNILERFSAQQFPDLHSELNLSSLELGDSALYFCASSVERGRYTEAFFGQGTRLTVV.

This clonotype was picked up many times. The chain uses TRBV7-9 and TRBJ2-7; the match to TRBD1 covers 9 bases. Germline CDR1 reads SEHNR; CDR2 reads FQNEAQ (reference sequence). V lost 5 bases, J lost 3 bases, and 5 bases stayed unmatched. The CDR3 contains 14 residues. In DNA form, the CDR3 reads TGTGCCAGCAGCCCGGGACAGGGCTACTACGAGCAGTACTTC. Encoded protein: CASSPGQGYYEQYF.

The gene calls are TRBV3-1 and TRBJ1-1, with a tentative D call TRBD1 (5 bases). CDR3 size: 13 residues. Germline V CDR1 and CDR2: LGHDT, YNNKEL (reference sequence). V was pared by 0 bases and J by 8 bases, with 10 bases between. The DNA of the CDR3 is TGTGCCAGCAGCCAAGAGGGGAGACAGGAAGCTTTCTTT. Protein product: CASSQEGRQEAFF.

CDR3 nucleotide sequence: TGTGCCAGCAGCGTAGGCAGGGGCGCCCACGAGCAGTACTTC. It is translated as CASSVGRGAHEQYF. The V and J genes are TRBV9 and TRBJ2-7, with a tentative D call TRBD1 (6 bases). Germline assignment: CDR1 SGDLS and CDR2 YYNGEE. Trimming took 0 bases from V and 5 from J, leaving 12 bases between them. This CDR3 has 14 amino acids.

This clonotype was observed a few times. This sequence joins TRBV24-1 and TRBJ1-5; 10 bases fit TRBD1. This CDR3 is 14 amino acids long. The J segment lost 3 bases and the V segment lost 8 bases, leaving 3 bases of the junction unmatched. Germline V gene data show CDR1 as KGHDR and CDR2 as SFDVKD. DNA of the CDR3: TGTGCCACCAAGGGACAGGGGCACAATCAGCCCCAGCATTTT. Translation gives CATKGQGHNQPQHF.

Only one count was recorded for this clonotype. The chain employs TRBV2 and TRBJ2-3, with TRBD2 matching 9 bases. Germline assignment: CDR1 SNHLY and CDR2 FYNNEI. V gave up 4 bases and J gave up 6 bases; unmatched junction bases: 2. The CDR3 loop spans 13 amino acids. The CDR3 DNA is TGTGCCAGCAGTGGTGGGACTAGCGATACGCAGTATTTT. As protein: CASSGGTSDTQYF.

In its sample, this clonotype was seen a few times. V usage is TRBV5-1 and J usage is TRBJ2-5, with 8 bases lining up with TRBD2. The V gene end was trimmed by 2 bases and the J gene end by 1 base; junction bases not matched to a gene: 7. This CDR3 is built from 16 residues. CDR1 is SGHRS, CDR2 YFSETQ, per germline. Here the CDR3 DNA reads TGCGCCAGCAGCTTCGGCAGCGGGGGCCTCCAAGAGACCCAGTACTTC. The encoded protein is CASSFGSGGLQETQYF.

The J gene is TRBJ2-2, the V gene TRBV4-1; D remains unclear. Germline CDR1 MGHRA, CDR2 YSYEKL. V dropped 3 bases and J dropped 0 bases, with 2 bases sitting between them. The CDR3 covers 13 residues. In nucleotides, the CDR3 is TGCGCCAGCAGCCATCCGAACACCGGGGAGCTGTTTTTT. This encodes CASSHPNTGELFF.

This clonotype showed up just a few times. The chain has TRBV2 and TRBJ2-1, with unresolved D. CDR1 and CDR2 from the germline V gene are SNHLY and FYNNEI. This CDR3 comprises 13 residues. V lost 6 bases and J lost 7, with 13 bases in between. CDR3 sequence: CASRSQPPNEQFF. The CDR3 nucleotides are TGTGCCAGCAGATCCCAGCCCCCTAATGAGCAGTTCTTC.

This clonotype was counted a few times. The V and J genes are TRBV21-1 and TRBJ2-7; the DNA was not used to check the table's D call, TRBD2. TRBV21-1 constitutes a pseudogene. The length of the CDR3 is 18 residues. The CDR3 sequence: CASSQKRGTSGGSYEQYF. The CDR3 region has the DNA TGTGCCAGCAGCCAAAAGCGAGGGACTAGCGGGGGGTCCTACGAGCAGTACTTC.

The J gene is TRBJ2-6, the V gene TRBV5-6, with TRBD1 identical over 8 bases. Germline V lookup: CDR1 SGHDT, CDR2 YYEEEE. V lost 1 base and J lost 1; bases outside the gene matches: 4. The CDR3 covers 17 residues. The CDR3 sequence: CASSLHRGRSGANVLTF. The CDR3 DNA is TGTGCCAGCAGCTTGCACAGGGGGAGATCTGGGGCCAACGTCCTGACTTTC.

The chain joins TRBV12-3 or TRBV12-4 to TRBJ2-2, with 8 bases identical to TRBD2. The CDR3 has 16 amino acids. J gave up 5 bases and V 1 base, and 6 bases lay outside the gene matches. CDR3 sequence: CASSLDTGTRTGELFF. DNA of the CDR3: TGTGCCAGCAGTTTAGACACCGGGACTAGGACCGGGGAGCTGTTTTTT.

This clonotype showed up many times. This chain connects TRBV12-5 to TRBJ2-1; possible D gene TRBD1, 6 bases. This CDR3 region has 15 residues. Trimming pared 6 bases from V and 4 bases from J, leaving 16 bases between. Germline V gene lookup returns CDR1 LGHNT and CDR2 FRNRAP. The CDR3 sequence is CASGPGQGMYNEQFF. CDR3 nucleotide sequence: TGTGCTAGTGGCCCGGGACAAGGGATGTACAATGAGCAGTTCTTC.

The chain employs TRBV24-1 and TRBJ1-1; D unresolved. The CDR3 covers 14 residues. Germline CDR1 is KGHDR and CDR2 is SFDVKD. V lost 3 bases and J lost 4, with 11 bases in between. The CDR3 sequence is CATSDIGPGTEAFF. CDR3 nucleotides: TGTGCCACCAGTGATATTGGCCCCGGCACTGAAGCTTTCTTT.

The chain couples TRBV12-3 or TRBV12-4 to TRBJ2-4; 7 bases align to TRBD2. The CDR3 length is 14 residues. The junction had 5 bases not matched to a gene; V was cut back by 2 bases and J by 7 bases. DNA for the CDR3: TGTGCCAGCAGTTTAAGGGAGGGAGGGAACATTCAGTACTTC. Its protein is CASSLREGGNIQYF.

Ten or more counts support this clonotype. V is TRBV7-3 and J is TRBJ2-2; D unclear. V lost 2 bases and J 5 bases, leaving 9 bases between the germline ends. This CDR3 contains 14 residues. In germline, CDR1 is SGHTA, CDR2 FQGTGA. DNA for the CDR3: TGTGCCAGCAGCTTAGATCTCTGGACCGGGGAGCTGTTTTTT. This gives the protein CASSLDLWTGELFF.

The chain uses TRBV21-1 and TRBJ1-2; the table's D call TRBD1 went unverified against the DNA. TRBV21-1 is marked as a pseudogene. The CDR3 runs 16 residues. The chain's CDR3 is CASSERQGILPSGYTF. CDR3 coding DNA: TGTGCCAGCAGCGAAAGACAGGGCATTCTCCCGAGCGGCTACACCTTC.

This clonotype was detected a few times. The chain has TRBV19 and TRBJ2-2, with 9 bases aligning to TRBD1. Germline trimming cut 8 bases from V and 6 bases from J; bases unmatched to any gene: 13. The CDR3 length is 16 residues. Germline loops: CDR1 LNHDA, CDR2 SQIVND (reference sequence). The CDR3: CASGLNRGRSSGELFF. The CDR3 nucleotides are TGTGCCAGTGGGTTAAACAGGGGGCGGTCGTCCGGGGAGCTGTTTTTT. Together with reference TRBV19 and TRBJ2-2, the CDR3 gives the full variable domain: DGGITQSPKYLFRKEGQNVTLSCEQNLNHDAMYWYRQDPGQGLRLIYYSQIVNDFQKGDIAEGYSVSREKKESFPLTVTSAQKNPTAFYLCASGLNRGRSSGELFFGEGSRLTVL.

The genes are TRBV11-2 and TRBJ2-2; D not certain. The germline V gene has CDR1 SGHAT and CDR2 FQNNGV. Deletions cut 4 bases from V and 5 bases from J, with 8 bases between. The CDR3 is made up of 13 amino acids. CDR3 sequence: CASSSIKTGELFF. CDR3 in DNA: TGTGCCAGCAGCTCAATAAAAACCGGGGAGCTGTTTTTT. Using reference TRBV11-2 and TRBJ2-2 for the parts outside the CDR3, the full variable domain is EAGVAQSPRYKIIEKRQSVAFWCNPISGHATLYWYQQILGQGPKLLIQFQNNGVVDDSQLPKDRFSAERLKGVDSTLKIQPAKLEDSAVYLCASSSIKTGELFFGEGSRLTVL.

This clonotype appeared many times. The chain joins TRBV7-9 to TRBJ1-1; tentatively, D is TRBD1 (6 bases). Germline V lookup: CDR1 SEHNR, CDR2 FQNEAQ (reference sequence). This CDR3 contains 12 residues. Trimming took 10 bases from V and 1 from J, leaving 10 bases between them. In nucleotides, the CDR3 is TGTGCCACACAGGGTCAGAACACTGAAGCTTTCTTT. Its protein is CATQGQNTEAFF.